The 16 T cell receptor beta chains in this list originate from one sample, sequenced in a study of blood T cells in healthy people across ages. Primed by a sample-barcoded 5' primer and a J-beta primer mix, a second PCR proceeded for 7 to 11 cycles. Using its own MiXCR run on the 5' RACE reads, TCRdb lists one record per CDR3 protein. Among roughly 1.9 million distinct CDR3 sequences listed, roughly two fifths were seen once. The sequenced sample was blood. Receptors were obtained from a human donor in good health.

This clonotype was observed a few times. This chain links TRBV20-1 with TRBJ2-1; 12 nucleotides agree with TRBD2. CDR1 DFQATT and CDR2 SNEGSKA come from the germline V gene (reference sequence). This CDR3 is 14 amino acids long. V shed 5 bases, J shed 7 bases, and the junction held 6 bases outside the gene matches. In DNA form, the CDR3 reads TGCAGTGCTTCGGGACTAGCGGGTCGGAATGAGCAGTTCTTC. Translating it yields CSASGLAGRNEQFF.

There are a few counts of this clonotype. The gene calls are TRBV15 and TRBJ1-4; no clear D gene. The CDR3 totals 14 residues. Trimming cost V 5 bases and J 0 bases, with 7 bases left between them. Germline V gene data show CDR1 as LNHNV and CDR2 as YYDKDF (reference sequence). The CDR3: CATSAGSTNEKLFF. CDR3 DNA sequence: TGTGCCACCAGCGCGGGATCAACTAATGAAAAACTGTTTTTT.

The chain uses TRBV2 and TRBJ2-5; D is perhaps TRBD2 (6 bases). This CDR3 is built from 13 residues. The germline V gene encodes CDR1 SNHLY and CDR2 FYNNEI. Between the trimmed V and J ends, which lost 7 bases and 1 base, there was a span of 10 bases. CDR3 coding DNA: TGTGCCAGCACCCAGACTAGCCAAGAGACCCAGTACTTC. As protein: CASTQTSQETQYF.

The rearrangement joins TRBV3-1 to TRBJ2-5; 16 bases match TRBD2. The CDR3 length is 18 residues. V lost 3 bases, J lost 5 bases, and 9 bases stayed unmatched. Germline lookup yields CDR1 LGHDT and CDR2 YNNKEL (reference sequence). CDR3 in DNA: TGTGCCAGCAGCCATTCCGGGACTAGCGGGGGGGCCTTCGAGACCCAGTACTTC. Translated, it gives CASSHSGTSGGAFETQYF.

This clonotype has only a few counts. The chain combines TRBV29-1 with TRBJ2-5; D remains ambiguous. The CDR3 is 15 amino acids. V lost 7 bases, J lost 1 base, and 19 bases lay in between. Germline V CDR1 and CDR2: SQVTM, ANQGSEA. The CDR3 coding sequence is TGCAGCGCCCCCTCCGGATTTACTTTCCAAGAGACCCAGTACTTC. Translation: CSAPSGFTFQETQYF.

This clonotype showed up just a few times. The chain employs TRBV7-2 and TRBJ1-2; 8 bases map to TRBD1. Germline V gives CDR1 SGHTA, CDR2 FQGNSA. V dropped 5 bases and J dropped 4; count of bases not matched to a gene: 15. The CDR3 totals 17 residues. CDR3 bases: TGTGCCAGCAGCCTCCGCACTTCGACAGGGGCAGCCTATGGCTACACCTTC. Encoded protein: CASSLRTSTGAAYGYTF.

The CDR3 DNA follows: TGTGCCAGCAGCAACGCCCGGACAGGTATATACAATGAGCAGTTCTTC. This sequence encodes CASSNARTGIYNEQFF. The rearrangement joins TRBV6-2 or TRBV6-3 to TRBJ2-1, with TRBD1 matching over 7 bases. V lost 6 bases and J lost 4; bases outside the gene matches: 12. CDR1 and CDR2 from the germline V gene are MNHEY and SVGEGT. CDR3 size: 16 residues.

A few counts support this clonotype. The J gene is TRBJ2-2, the V gene TRBV6-2 or TRBV6-3; weak D call: TRBD2 (5 bases). The V end lost 5 bases, the J end lost 3 bases, and 19 bases lay between the germline ends. Germline V gene lookup returns CDR1 MNHEY and CDR2 SVGEGT. This CDR3 has 17 residues. The CDR3 protein is CASSPLLDWSDTGELFF. CDR3 in DNA: TGTGCCAGCAGTCCCCTACTAGATTGGTCGGACACCGGGGAGCTGTTTTTT.

There are a few counts of this clonotype. The chain uses TRBV6-2 or TRBV6-3 and TRBJ1-1, with TRBD1 identical over 7 bases. The CDR3 extends over 18 amino acids. Losses at the gene ends were 5 bases for V and 6 bases for J; bases not matched to a gene: 21. Germline V lookup: CDR1 MNHEY, CDR2 SVGEGT. The CDR3 is CASSRMTGFTVLIPEAFF. The CDR3 nucleotides read TGTGCCAGCAGTAGGATGACAGGGTTTACGGTACTCATCCCTGAAGCTTTCTTT.

This clonotype was recorded a few times. One base away lies a much larger clone, so this may be a sequencing read error. This sequence joins TRBV7-2 and TRBJ2-7, with TRBD2 matching 8 bases. From germline, CDR1 is SGHTA and CDR2 FQGNSA. V was clipped by 4 bases and J by 0 bases; unmatched bases: 2. The CDR3 is 14 residues long. CDR3 amino acids: CASSSLADSYEQYF. CDR3 sequence (DNA): TGTGCCAGCAGCTCACTAGCGGACTCCTACGAGCAGTACTTC.

This clonotype was seen more than once but under ten times. This chain joins TRBV10-3 and TRBJ1-1; D not certain. Deletions cut 3 bases from V and 0 bases from J, with 8 bases between. The length of the CDR3 is 14 residues. Germline lookup yields CDR1 ENHRY and CDR2 SYGVKD. DNA of the CDR3: TGTGCCATCAGTGAATACATCATGAACACTGAAGCTTTCTTT. Its translation is CAISEYIMNTEAFF.

In its sample, this clonotype was seen a few times. The chain carries TRBV20-1 and TRBJ2-3, with 7 bases identical to TRBD2. Per the germline V gene, CDR1 is DFQATT and CDR2 is SNEGSKA (reference sequence). J was trimmed by 2 bases and V by 5 bases; bases with no gene match: 10. The CDR3 covers 15 residues. The CDR3 DNA sequence: TGCAGTGCTGGAGGTCGCGGGGGTGTCACAGATACGCAGTATTTT. Its translation: CSAGGRGGVTDTQYF.

V usage is TRBV20-1 and J usage is TRBJ2-5; 9 bases line up with TRBD2. The CDR3 loop spans 12 amino acids. The trim removed 3 bases at V and 9 bases at J, leaving 5 bases unmatched. Germline loops: CDR1 DFQATT, CDR2 SNEGSKA (reference sequence). Written as DNA, the CDR3 is TGCAGTGCTAGCTCGCGGGAGGGCCCCCAGTACTTC. It translates to CSASSREGPQYF.

This chain connects TRBV7-2 to TRBJ2-5; tentatively, D is TRBD2 (6 bases). Matching the DNA end better, TRBJ2-1 makes the J call doubtful. CDR3 length equals 16 residues. Germline CDR1 and CDR2: SGHTA and FQGNSA. The CDR3 nucleotides are TGTGCCAGCAGCTTAGTCTGGGGGGTCCCACAAGAGACCCAGTTCTTC. Amino acids: CASSLVWGVPQETQFF.

The chain couples TRBV9 to TRBJ2-1; weak D call: TRBD1 (6 bases). Trimming shortened V by 4 bases and J by 7 bases, and 18 bases separated the two germline ends. This CDR3 region has 15 residues. The germline gives CDR1 SGDLS, CDR2 YYNGEE. The CDR3 sequence: CASSSSPIGGNEQFF. DNA for the CDR3: TGTGCCAGCAGCTCCTCACCCATAGGGGGAAATGAGCAGTTCTTC.

V usage is TRBV6-2 or TRBV6-3 and J usage is TRBJ2-1; 8 bases align to TRBD1. V lost 6 bases to trimming and J lost 2 bases; unmatched junction nucleotides: 9. The CDR3 sequence is 16 residues long. Germline V gives CDR1 MNHEY, CDR2 SVGEGT. The CDR3 DNA reads TGTGCCAGCAGACCTTTGACAGGGGTCGCCTACAATGAGCAGTTCTTC. Translated: CASRPLTGVAYNEQFF.